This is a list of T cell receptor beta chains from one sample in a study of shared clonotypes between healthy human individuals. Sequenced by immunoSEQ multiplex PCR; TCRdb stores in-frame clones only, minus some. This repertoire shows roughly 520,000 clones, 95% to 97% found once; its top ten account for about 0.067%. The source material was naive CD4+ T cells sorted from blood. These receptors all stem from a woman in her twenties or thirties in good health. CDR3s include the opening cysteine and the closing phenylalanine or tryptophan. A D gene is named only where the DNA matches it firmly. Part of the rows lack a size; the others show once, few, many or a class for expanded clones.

CDR3aa: CASSLDGQGNTEAFF; CDR3nt: TGTGCCAGCAGCTTGGATGGCCAGGGGAACACTGAAGCTTTCTTT; v_gene: TRBV4-2; d_gene: .; len: 15; j_gene: TRBJ1-1; abundance: .
CDR3aa: CASSLAHLRMLGNTEAFF; CDR3nt: TGTGCCAGCAGCTTAGCGCATCTCCGGATGCTGGGGAACACTGAAGCTTTCTTT; v_gene: TRBV7-9; d_gene: .; len: 18; j_gene: TRBJ1-1; abundance: .
CDR3aa: CASSKKQGQETQYF; CDR3nt: TGCGCCAGCAGCAAAAAACAGGGCCAAGAGACCCAGTACTTC; v_gene: TRBV5-1; d_gene: .; len: 14; j_gene: TRBJ2-5; abundance: .
CDR3aa: CASSLAGALPYEQYF; CDR3nt: TGTGCCAGCAGCTTAGCGGGAGCCCTCCCCTACGAGCAGTACTTC; v_gene: TRBV28; d_gene: TRBD2; len: 15; j_gene: TRBJ2-7; abundance: .
CDR3aa: CASSLGSGFAYEQYF; CDR3nt: TGTGCCAGCAGCTTGGGTAGCGGGTTCGCCTACGAGCAGTACTTC; v_gene: TRBV7-2; d_gene: TRBD2; len: 15; j_gene: TRBJ2-7; abundance: .
CDR3aa: CASSLTGVRNTIYF; CDR3nt: TGTGCCAGCAGCTTAACAGGGGTTCGAAACACCATATATTTT; v_gene: TRBV13; d_gene: TRBD1; len: 14; j_gene: TRBJ1-3; abundance: .
CDR3aa: CATRSGTGQPQHF; CDR3nt: TGTGCCACCAGGTCTGGGACGGGTCAGCCCCAGCATTTT; v_gene: TRBV19; d_gene: .; len: 13; j_gene: TRBJ1-5; abundance: .
CDR3aa: CASSPPGVTTDGYTF; CDR3nt: TGTGCCAGCTCACCACCTGGGGTAACTACGGATGGCTACACCTTC; v_gene: TRBV18; d_gene: .; len: 15; j_gene: TRBJ1-2; abundance: .
CDR3aa: CASSVAWAPARFAGELFF; CDR3nt: TGTGCCAGCAGCGTAGCTTGGGCCCCGGCAAGGTTCGCCGGGGAGCTGTTTTTT; v_gene: TRBV9; d_gene: .; len: 18; j_gene: TRBJ2-2; abundance: .
CDR3aa: CASSQFPRVRGYNEQFF; CDR3nt: TGCGCCAGCAGCCAGTTCCCCCGGGTAAGGGGATACAATGAGCAGTTCTTC; v_gene: TRBV4-1; d_gene: .; len: 17; j_gene: TRBJ2-1; abundance: .
CDR3aa: CATSSRTSGSYEQYF; CDR3nt: TGTGCCACCAGCAGTCGGACTAGCGGGAGCTACGAGCAGTACTTC; v_gene: TRBV15; d_gene: TRBD2; len: 15; j_gene: TRBJ2-7; abundance: .
CDR3aa: CASNLRSGGETQYF; CDR3nt: TGTGCCAGCAACTTGCGGTCGGGAGGGGAGACCCAGTACTTC; v_gene: TRBV5-4; d_gene: TRBD2; len: 14; j_gene: TRBJ2-5; abundance: .
CDR3aa: CAISERGTYNEQFF; CDR3nt: TGTGCCATCAGTGAAAGAGGGACCTACAATGAGCAGTTCTTC; v_gene: TRBV10-3; d_gene: .; len: 14; j_gene: TRBJ2-1; abundance: .
CDR3aa: CASSWFRTSGRESSYNEQFF; CDR3nt: TGCGCCAGCAGCTGGTTTAGGACTAGCGGGAGGGAGAGCTCCTACAATGAGCAGTTCTTC; v_gene: TRBV5-1; d_gene: TRBD2; len: 20; j_gene: TRBJ2-1; abundance: .
CDR3aa: CASSGGPNEKLFF; CDR3nt: TGTGCCAGCAGCGGGGGGCCTAATGAAAAACTGTTTTTT; v_gene: TRBV7-3; d_gene: .; len: 13; j_gene: TRBJ1-4; abundance: once
CDR3aa: CASTSRDSGELFF; CDR3nt: TGCGCCAGCACCTCTAGAGACTCCGGGGAGCTGTTTTTT; v_gene: TRBV5-1; d_gene: .; len: 13; j_gene: TRBJ2-2; abundance: .
CDR3aa: CASSSSGARSTEAFF; CDR3nt: TGCGCCAGCAGCTCCTCAGGGGCGAGGAGCACTGAAGCTTTCTTT; v_gene: TRBV5-1; d_gene: .; len: 15; j_gene: TRBJ1-1; abundance: .
CDR3aa: CASSRVGQNTDTQYF; CDR3nt: TGTGCCAGTAGTCGGGTAGGGCAGAACACAGATACGCAGTATTTT; v_gene: TRBV19; d_gene: .; len: 15; j_gene: TRBJ2-3; abundance: .
CDR3aa: CASSFTGFLSYGYTF; CDR3nt: TGTGCCAGCAGCTTCACAGGTTTCTTGAGCTATGGCTACACCTTC; v_gene: TRBV6-5; d_gene: .; len: 15; j_gene: TRBJ1-2; abundance: .
CDR3aa: CASSLSYGLAAHNEQFF; CDR3nt: TGTGCCAGCAGTTTGTCTTACGGGCTAGCGGCCCACAATGAGCAGTTCTTC; v_gene: TRBV27; d_gene: TRBD2; len: 17; j_gene: TRBJ2-1; abundance: .
CDR3aa: CASRREGPYEQYF; CDR3nt: TGTGCCAGCAGGCGGGAGGGCCCCTACGAGCAGTACTTC; v_gene: TRBV27; d_gene: TRBD2; len: 13; j_gene: TRBJ2-7; abundance: .
CDR3aa: CASRVGAGNTGELFF; CDR3nt: TGTGCCAGCAGGGTAGGGGCAGGGAACACCGGGGAGCTGTTTTTT; v_gene: TRBV6-5; d_gene: .; len: 15; j_gene: TRBJ2-2; abundance: .
CDR3aa: CASSYVPGSYEQYF; CDR3nt: TGTGCCAGCAGTTACGTGCCAGGGTCCTACGAGCAGTACTTC; v_gene: TRBV6-5; d_gene: .; len: 14; j_gene: TRBJ2-7; abundance: .
CDR3aa: CAWSVQQGPTEAFF; CDR3nt: TGTGCCTGGAGTGTCCAGCAGGGACCCACTGAAGCTTTCTTT; v_gene: TRBV30; d_gene: .; len: 14; j_gene: TRBJ1-1; abundance: .
CDR3aa: CASSFLAGTDTQYF; CDR3nt: TGTGCCAGCAGCTTCCTAGCGGGCACAGATACGCAGTATTTT; v_gene: TRBV7-9; d_gene: TRBD2; len: 14; j_gene: TRBJ2-3; abundance: .
CDR3aa: CAIQAGTGSNYGYTF; CDR3nt: TGTGCCATCCAAGCCGGGACAGGGTCTAACTATGGCTACACCTTC; v_gene: TRBV28; d_gene: TRBD1; len: 15; j_gene: TRBJ1-2; abundance: .
CDR3aa: CSVASPESEQFF; CDR3nt: TGCAGCGTTGCGTCCCCGGAGAGTGAGCAGTTCTTC; v_gene: TRBV29-1; d_gene: .; len: 12; j_gene: TRBJ2-1; abundance: .
CDR3aa: CASSLGSSGSPHEQYF; CDR3nt: TGCGCCAGCAGCTTGGGATCTAGCGGGAGTCCCCACGAGCAGTACTTC; v_gene: TRBV5-1; d_gene: TRBD2; len: 16; j_gene: TRBJ2-7; abundance: .
CDR3aa: CASSAASGSYNEQFF; CDR3nt: TGTGCCAGCAGTGCAGCTAGCGGGAGCTACAATGAGCAGTTCTTC; v_gene: TRBV6-4; d_gene: TRBD2; len: 15; j_gene: TRBJ2-1; abundance: .
CDR3aa: CASSPGTDASYNEQFF; CDR3nt: TGTGCCAGCAGCCCCGGGACAGATGCCTCCTACAATGAGCAGTTCTTC; v_gene: TRBV7-7; d_gene: TRBD1; len: 16; j_gene: TRBJ2-1; abundance: .
CDR3aa: CASSPSEVATNEKLFF; CDR3nt: TGTGCCAGCTCACCTAGCGAAGTCGCAACTAATGAAAAACTGTTTTTT; v_gene: TRBV18; d_gene: .; len: 16; j_gene: TRBJ1-4; abundance: .
CDR3aa: CASDRGPLNTEAFF; CDR3nt: TGTGCCAGCGACAGGGGGCCTTTGAACACTGAAGCTTTCTTT; v_gene: TRBV2; d_gene: TRBD1; len: 14; j_gene: TRBJ1-1; abundance: .
CDR3aa: CASSPKQGDQPQHF; CDR3nt: TGCGCCAGCAGCCCAAAACAGGGGGATCAGCCCCAGCATTTT; v_gene: TRBV5-1; d_gene: TRBD1; len: 14; j_gene: TRBJ1-5; abundance: .
CDR3aa: CASSYQTGSSGANVLTF; CDR3nt: TGTGCCAGCAGTTATCAAACAGGGAGCTCTGGGGCCAACGTCCTGACTTTC; v_gene: TRBV2; d_gene: .; len: 17; j_gene: TRBJ2-6; abundance: .
CDR3aa: CASSFDRDEGEKLFF; CDR3nt: TGTGCCAGCAGCTTTGACCGGGACGAGGGCGAAAAACTGTTTTTT; v_gene: TRBV5-6; d_gene: .; len: 15; j_gene: TRBJ1-4; abundance: .
CDR3aa: CASSMGLAGVRTGELFF; CDR3nt: TGTGCCAGCAGCATGGGACTAGCGGGAGTTCGGACCGGGGAGCTGTTTTTT; v_gene: TRBV7-9; d_gene: TRBD2; len: 17; j_gene: TRBJ2-2; abundance: .
CDR3aa: CASSSPRENTEAFF; CDR3nt: TGTGCCAGTAGTTCACCCCGTGAGAACACTGAAGCTTTCTTT; v_gene: TRBV19; d_gene: .; len: 14; j_gene: TRBJ1-1; abundance: .
CDR3aa: CASSPYRTLSYEQYF; CDR3nt: TGTGCCAGCAGTCCCTATCGGACATTGTCCTACGAGCAGTACTTC; v_gene: TRBV28; d_gene: .; len: 15; j_gene: TRBJ2-7; abundance: .
CDR3aa: CASSEPTGMNTEAFF; CDR3nt: TGTGCCAGCAGTGAACCGACAGGGATGAACACTGAAGCTTTCTTT; v_gene: TRBV25-1; d_gene: TRBD1; len: 15; j_gene: TRBJ1-1; abundance: .
CDR3aa: CASSYQWGGESYEQYF; CDR3nt: TGTGCCAGCAGTTACCAATGGGGCGGGGAGTCTTACGAGCAGTACTTC; v_gene: TRBV28; d_gene: .; len: 16; j_gene: TRBJ2-7; abundance: .
CDR3aa: CASSPLGENTEAFF; CDR3nt: TGTGCCAGCAGCCCGCTGGGAGAGAACACTGAAGCTTTCTTT; v_gene: TRBV7-3; d_gene: .; len: 14; j_gene: TRBJ1-1; abundance: .
CDR3aa: CASSISPPPTNEQFF; CDR3nt: TGTGCCAGCAGTATTTCACCACCGCCGACCAATGAGCAGTTCTTC; v_gene: TRBV7-7; d_gene: .; len: 15; j_gene: TRBJ2-1; abundance: .
CDR3aa: CASSGGTTENEKLFF; CDR3nt: TGTGCCAGCAGTGGAGGGACAACCGAAAATGAAAAACTGTTTTTT; v_gene: TRBV6-1; d_gene: .; len: 15; j_gene: TRBJ1-4; abundance: .
CDR3aa: CASSLGVRGDEQYF; CDR3nt: TGTGCCAGCAGCTTGGGGGTCCGGGGCGACGAGCAGTACTTC; v_gene: TRBV5-4; d_gene: .; len: 14; j_gene: TRBJ2-7; abundance: .